The next 8 T cell receptor beta chains were all read from a single sample in a study of blood T cell repertoires in COVID-19. Data came from immunoSEQ multiplex PCR; TCRdb stores just in-frame clones and leaves some out. The profile shows under 150,000 clones, over 70% of them singletons. The specimen was peripheral blood. All receptors come from a man aged 50 to 59 with acute or convalescent COVID-19.

This clone was seen just once. This chain uses TRBV5-4 with TRBJ2-3; D gene unclear. Per the germline V gene, CDR1 is SGHNT and CDR2 is YYREEE (reference sequence). V dropped 0 bases and J dropped 1 base, with 9 bases sitting between them. The length of the CDR3 is 15 residues. DNA of the CDR3: TGTGCCAGCAGCTTGGATTCCACAGGCACAGATACGCAGTATTTT. Translated, it gives CASSLDSTGTDTQYF.

V usage is TRBV18 and J usage is TRBJ1-1; a weak D match, TRBD1 (6 bases). The germline CDR1 and CDR2 sequences are KGHSH and LQKENI. The CDR3 runs 16 residues. The V end was cut by 5 bases, the J end by 1 base, with 17 bases between. The DNA for the CDR3 is TGTGCCAGCTCATCGAAGACAGGACAATCGAACACTGAAGCTTTCTTT. This translates into CASSSKTGQSNTEAFF.

The V and J genes are TRBV5-1 and TRBJ1-1; 9 bases are shared with TRBD1. The CDR3 has 15 amino acids. Per the germline V gene, CDR1 is SGHRS and CDR2 is YFSETQ. V lost 5 bases, J lost 3 bases, and 8 bases stayed unmatched. The CDR3 sequence: CASRAEQGADTEAFF. CDR3 DNA: TGCGCCAGCAGGGCAGAACAGGGGGCTGACACTGAAGCTTTCTTT.

CDR3 sequence reads: CSVERNRFGGGYTF. CDR3 DNA sequence: TGCAGCGTTGAAAGAAACAGGTTCGGTGGTGGCTACACCTTC. The chain has TRBV29-1 and TRBJ1-2, with D maybe TRBD1 (5 bases). V was cut by 2 bases and J by 7 bases, with 17 bases left in between. Germline-derived CDR1 and CDR2 are SQVTM and ANQGSEA. The CDR3 runs to 14 residues. Looking up the rest from reference TRBV29-1 and TRBJ1-2 gives the full variable domain: SAVISQKPSRDICQRGTSLTIQCQVDSQVTMMFWYRQQPGQSLTLIATANQGSEATYESGFVIDKFPISRPNLTFSTLTVSNMSPEDSSIYLCSVERNRFGGGYTFGSGTRLTVV.

The chain carries TRBV6-6 and TRBJ1-5; the D is unclear. CDR1 and CDR2 from the germline V gene are MNHNY and SVGAGI (reference sequence). Between the trimmed V and J ends, which lost 5 bases and 5 bases, there was a span of 19 bases. This CDR3 has 16 amino acids. CDR3 DNA sequence: TGTGCCAGCAGTCCGGCGGAGGTCAGTCAAGATCAGCCCCAGCATTTT. It yields the protein CASSPAEVSQDQPQHF.

A single count supports this clone. The chain employs TRBV29-1 and TRBJ2-1; D is possibly TRBD1 (5 bases). Germline V gives CDR1 SQVTM, CDR2 ANQGSEA. V dropped 7 bases and J dropped 9 bases, with 16 bases sitting between them. The CDR3 sequence is 12 residues long. In DNA form, the CDR3 reads TGCAGCGCCCCTACAGGTTATAGTGAGCAGTTCTTC. This gives the protein CSAPTGYSEQFF.

The table lists this clone with a count of one. For the CDR3, the DNA is TGTGCCAGCAGTGAATTCGGAGCTACTAATGAAAAACTGTTTTTT. Its translation: CASSEFGATNEKLFF. The chain employs TRBV6-1 and TRBJ1-4; D is uncertain. The CDR3 consists of 15 residues. CDR1 is MNHNS and CDR2 is SASEGT in the germline V gene. V lost 2 bases, J lost 2 bases, and 9 bases lay in between.

This sequence joins TRBV7-9 and TRBJ2-1; 10 bases are a match to TRBD1. Germline lookup yields CDR1 SEHNR and CDR2 FQNEAQ (reference sequence). J lost 6 bases, V lost 1 base, and 3 bases had no gene match. The CDR3 is 15 amino acids. CDR3 DNA: TGTGCCAGCAGCTTAGGGGACAGGGGACGCAATGAGCAGTTCTTC. Its translation: CASSLGDRGRNEQFF.